The present T cell receptor (beta chain) was sequenced within a study of blood T cell repertoires in COVID-19. Study-level background: The analysed material was cDNA or gDNA that came from T cells, B-cell-depleted T cells, or PBMCs.

CDR1 and CDR2 (germline): KGHSH, LQKENI. The CDR3 has 14 amino acids. V was clipped by 3 bases and J by 8 bases, with 16 bases between them. TCRdb's copy holds only in-frame clones and misses some; the assay was immunoSEQ multiplex PCR. The table records nearly 250,000 clones, approximately 90% of them present only once. The sequencing sample was made of PBMCs or T cells enriched from blood (not recorded which). The chain recombines TRBV18 with TRBJ1-2; possible D gene TRBD1, 5 bases. The clonotype originates from a man aged 45-60 years who had been exposed to COVID-19. The CDR3 loop reads CASSPSTTEIGYTF. CDR3 nucleotides: TGTGCCAGCTCACCTTCAACGACAGAGATCGGCTACACCTTC. The full variable domain, completed using reference TRBV18 and TRBJ1-2, is NAGVMQNPRHLVRRRGQEARLRCSPMKGHSHVYWYRQLPEEGLKFMVYLQKENIIDESGMPKERFSAEFPKEGPSILRIQQVVRGDSAAYFCASSPSTTEIGYTFGSGTRLTVV.